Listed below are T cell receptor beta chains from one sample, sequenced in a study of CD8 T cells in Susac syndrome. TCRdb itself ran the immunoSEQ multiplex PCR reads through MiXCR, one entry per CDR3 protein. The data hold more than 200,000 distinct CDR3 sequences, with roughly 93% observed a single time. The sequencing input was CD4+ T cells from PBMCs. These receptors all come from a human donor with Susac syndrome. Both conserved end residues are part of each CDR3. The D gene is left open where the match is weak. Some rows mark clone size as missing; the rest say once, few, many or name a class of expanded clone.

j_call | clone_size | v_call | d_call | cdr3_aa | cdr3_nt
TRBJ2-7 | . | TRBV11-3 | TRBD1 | CASSLSGTGGFEQYF | TGTGCCAGCAGCTTATCCGGGACAGGGGGCTTCGAGCAGTACTTC
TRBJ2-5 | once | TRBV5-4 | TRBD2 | CASSFRTSGVETQYF | TGTGCCAGCAGCTTTCGTACTAGCGGGGTAGAGACCCAGTACTTC
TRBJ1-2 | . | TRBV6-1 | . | CASSESDNYGYTF | TGTGCCAGCAGTGAGTCGGATAACTATGGCTACACCTTC
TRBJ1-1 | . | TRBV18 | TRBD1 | CASSTGEQITEAFF | TGTGCCAGCTCGACAGGGGAACAGATCACTGAAGCTTTCTTT
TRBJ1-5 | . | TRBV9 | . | CASSSHAGTSPGVQHF | TGTGCCAGCAGCTCCCACGCGGGGACCAGCCCCGGCGTCCAGCATTTT
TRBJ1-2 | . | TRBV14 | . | CASSQVRERKTF | TGTGCCAGCAGCCAAGTCAGAGAGAGGAAAACCTTC
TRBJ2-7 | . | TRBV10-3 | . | CAISETTNYEQYF | TGTGCCATCAGTGAGACGACTAACTACGAGCAGTACTTC
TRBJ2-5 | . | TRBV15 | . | CATSRDPAGRQETQYF | TGTGCCACCAGCAGAGACCCGGCAGGGAGGCAAGAGACCCAGTACTTC
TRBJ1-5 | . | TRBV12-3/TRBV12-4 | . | CASTQRGRSNQPQHF | TGTGCCAGCACCCAAAGGGGGAGGAGCAATCAGCCCCAGCATTTT
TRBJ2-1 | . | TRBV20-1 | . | CSARDSGRPNYNEQFF | TGCAGTGCTAGAGATTCGGGCCGCCCGAACTACAATGAGCAGTTCTTC
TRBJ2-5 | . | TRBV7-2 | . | CASSLGHSRGETQYF | TGTGCCAGCAGCTTAGGACACTCCAGAGGAGAGACCCAGTACTTC
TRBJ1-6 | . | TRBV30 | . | CAWSNSQSYNSPLHF | TGTGCCTGGAGTAACTCTCAGTCTTATAATTCACCCCTCCACTTT
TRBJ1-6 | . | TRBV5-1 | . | CASSLELRDYSPLHF | TGCGCCAGCAGCTTGGAGCTCAGGGACTATTCACCCCTCCACTTT
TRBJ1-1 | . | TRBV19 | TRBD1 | CASSGQGHAEAFF | TGTGCCAGTAGCGGACAGGGTCACGCTGAAGCTTTCTTT
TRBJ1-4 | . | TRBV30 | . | CASGSEKLFF | TGTGCCTCCGGGTCGGAAAAACTGTTTTTT
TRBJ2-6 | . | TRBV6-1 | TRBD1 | CASRRTGTGGAGANVLTF | TGTGCCAGCAGACGAACCGGGACAGGGGGAGCTGGGGCCAACGTCCTGACTTTC
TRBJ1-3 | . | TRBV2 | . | CASSEDMGNTIYF | TGTGCCAGCAGTGAAGACATGGGAAACACCATATATTTT
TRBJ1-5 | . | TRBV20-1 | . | CSARAAGDHQPQHF | TGCAGTGCTAGAGCTGCAGGGGACCATCAGCCCCAGCATTTT
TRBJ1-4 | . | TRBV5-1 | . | CASSPLEGVGEKLFF | TGCGCCAGCAGCCCCTTAGAGGGCGTGGGTGAAAAACTGTTTTTT
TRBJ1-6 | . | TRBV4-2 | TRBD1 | CASSQQGAMGSPLHF | TGTGCCAGCAGCCAACAGGGGGCGATGGGTTCACCCCTCCACTTT
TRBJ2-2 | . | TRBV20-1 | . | CSATPPGPGTGELFF | TGCAGTGCTACCCCCCCGGGACCTGGGACCGGGGAGCTGTTTTTT
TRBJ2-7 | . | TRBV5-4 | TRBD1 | CASSQGDRYSYEQYF | TGTGCCAGCAGCCAAGGGGACAGGTACTCCTACGAGCAGTACTTC
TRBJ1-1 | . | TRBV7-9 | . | CASSFRQGGTEAFF | TGTGCCAGCAGCTTCCGGCAGGGAGGCACTGAAGCTTTCTTT
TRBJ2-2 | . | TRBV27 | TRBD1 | CASLQGTGGWAGELFF | TGTGCCAGCCTCCAGGGGACAGGAGGCTGGGCCGGGGAGCTGTTTTTT
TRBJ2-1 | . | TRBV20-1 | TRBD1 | CSAFTRDRVLF | TGCAGTGCTTTCACCCGGGACAGGGTACTCTTC
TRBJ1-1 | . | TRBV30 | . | CAWGGVVNTEAFF | TGTGCCTGGGGTGGAGTGGTTAACACTGAAGCTTTCTTT
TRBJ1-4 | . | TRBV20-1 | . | CSARDLDFSGEKLFF | TGCAGTGCTAGAGATTTAGATTTTTCGGGTGAAAAACTGTTTTTT
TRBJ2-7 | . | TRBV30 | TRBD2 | CAWARGADSEQYF | TGTGCCTGGGCGCGGGGGGCCGACAGCGAGCAGTACTTC
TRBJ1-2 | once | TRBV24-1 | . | CATSDSDTDYGYTF | TGTGCCACCAGTGATTCAGACACCGATTATGGCTACACCTTC